The present TCR beta chain was sequenced within a study of T cells in localized non-small cell lung cancer (dated by TCRdb to the early 2020s). For the wider study: T cell repertoires of approximately 250 early-stage NSCLC patients were analyzed, with tumors being compared against uninvolved tumor-adjacent lungs. The cohort was made up of around 240 treatment-naive NSCLC patients whose localized lung tumors had been resected. NSCLC patients had a mean age of approximately 70 years, and 129 were male and about 110 female.

Points on this clone: The specificity of this receptor is unknown. Base quality data are lacking; no much larger clone is found one base away.

At diagnosis, tumor, uninvolved tumor-adjacent lung and peripheral blood were collected and then preserved as a mix of FFPE and fresh-frozen material. For TCR repertoire profiling, the blood samples were analyzed as peripheral blood mononuclear cells. What the study reported, not specific to this receptor: Uninvolved tumor-adjacent lung showed the highest T cell clonality, higher than tumor, which suggests more focused antigenic responses in the adjacent lung. A median of approximately 62 of the top 100 tumor clones turned up in the paired uninvolved adjacent lung, and approximately 30 of those clones also ranked among the top 100 of that same adjacent lung. Because the study design was exploratory, TCR variables were selected using unadjusted p-values without false-discovery rate correction. Higher blood T cell density associated with longer overall survival, while higher adjacent-lung clonality associated with shorter survival. Because multi-region tumor sequencing was not done, intratumor heterogeneity could not be ruled out.

The immunoSEQ Assay was used to sequence TCR beta CDR3 regions from DNA. Regarding the original processing steps: To compute T cell density, TCR beta template counts were normalized to usable DNA, which was estimated by amplifying housekeeping genes. Using the preseqR package, richness was estimated by extrapolating to 120,000 templates for tissue samples and 400,000 templates for PBMC samples. Clonality was taken to be one minus Pielou's evenness. Tissue-enriched TCRs were identified by differential abundance testing using productive amino-acid clonotypes, minimum total count 5 and alpha 0.1. The Jaccard Index and the Morisita Overlap Index were used to quantify repertoire overlap between compartments. GLIPH grouped TCR beta CDR3s together with public tetramer-defined viral CDR3s, and a viral motif had to include at least three viral sequences and also show V-gene enrichment. The clones in this table, taken by TCRdb from immuneACCESS, are in-frame only. Not every clone is retained; where verified, under half of the shortfall comes from an unresolved V gene, and the cause of the rest is unknown. That table furnishes V, J and clone size, whereas the DNA furnished D and trimming. The sample yields over 25,000 clones; over 75% were counted once. Of the sample, roughly a sixth falls within the top ten clones.

Trimming removed 7 bases from V and 6 bases from J; the gene matches leave 10 bases unexplained. According to the germline V gene, CDR1 reads ENHRY and CDR2 reads SYGVKD. CDR3 length: 14 amino acids, cysteine to phenylalanine. Only the CDR3 DNA is retained, 42 bases long and in frame from the first base. The rearrangement joined TRBV10-3 to TRBJ2-3; 7 junctional bases match TRBD1. The specimen comprised peripheral blood, sampled before any cancer treatment. This clonotype was sampled from a male donor older than 55 with stage III squamous cell lung carcinoma. The encoded CDR3 is CAITRQGPGDTQYF. In nucleotide form, the sequence is TGTGCCATCACTAGACAGGGCCCGGGGGATACGCAGTATTTT.